These T cell receptor beta chains were read from a single sample in a study of blood T cells in healthy people across ages. TCRdb reanalysed the 5' RACE reads using MiXCR and keeps one entry per CDR3 protein. In the table there are around 1,700,000 distinct CDR3 sequences, 28% of which are singletons. Sequenced material: blood. Source of these receptors: a woman in her thirties in good health. CDR3s include the opening cysteine and the closing phenylalanine or tryptophan. Each record gives: CDR3 length, V gene, CDR3 protein.

len: 16
v_gene: TRBV12-3/TRBV12-4
CDR3aa: CASSLGTEVGQETQYF

len: 15
v_gene: TRBV24-1
CDR3aa: CATIRKGELNYGYTF

len: 13
v_gene: TRBV12-3/TRBV12-4
CDR3aa: CASSSRLHNEQFF

len: 13
v_gene: TRBV5-1
CDR3aa: CASRDTRGAEAFF

len: 15
v_gene: TRBV20-1
CDR3aa: CSARDMQKGANVLTF

len: 15
v_gene: TRBV4-3
CDR3aa: CASSQVGFYQETQYF

len: 13
v_gene: TRBV12-3/TRBV12-4
CDR3aa: CASSLSGANTIYF

len: 16
v_gene: TRBV20-1
CDR3aa: CSARDLAAEDKNIQYF

len: 13
v_gene: TRBV20-1
CDR3aa: CSATAGKNYGYTF

len: 14
v_gene: TRBV30
CDR3aa: CAWSATGTTYEQYF

len: 14
v_gene: TRBV7-9
CDR3aa: CASSLVRSTHGYTF

len: 13
v_gene: TRBV12-5
CDR3aa: CASGLRDTDTQYF

len: 15
v_gene: TRBV7-9
CDR3aa: CASSPPTGVIYEQYF

len: 15
v_gene: TRBV28
CDR3aa: CASSPAGTGRETQYF

len: 16
v_gene: TRBV3-1
CDR3aa: CASSHRSSGSIYEQYF

len: 14
v_gene: TRBV28
CDR3aa: CVSSSRGRENEQFF

len: 13
v_gene: TRBV3-1
CDR3aa: CASSQRGSHEQYF

len: 14
v_gene: TRBV4-3
CDR3aa: CASSQAAGGYEQFF

len: 14
v_gene: TRBV5-1
CDR3aa: CASSLRAGAQPQHF

len: 16
v_gene: TRBV12-3/TRBV12-4
CDR3aa: CASSLETSGVADTQYF

len: 18
v_gene: TRBV7-4
CDR3aa: CASSLPRRTGTGFYEQYF

len: 17
v_gene: TRBV7-9
CDR3aa: CASSLGGKPASYNEQFF

len: 14
v_gene: TRBV6-5
CDR3aa: CATRAGLNNSPLHF

len: 11
v_gene: TRBV29-1
CDR3aa: CSVEPQIEQFF

len: 17
v_gene: TRBV7-2
CDR3aa: CASSLRDSVSYTDTQYF

len: 14
v_gene: TRBV18
CDR3aa: CASSPTSGGGEQYF

len: 16
v_gene: TRBV12-3/TRBV12-4
CDR3aa: CASSFVLGDGTMEQYF

len: 14
v_gene: TRBV7-3
CDR3aa: CASSSSGAADTQYF

len: 14
v_gene: TRBV18
CDR3aa: CASSQAGSSHEQYF

len: 12
v_gene: TRBV6-6
CDR3aa: CASSYSNGEQYF

len: 15
v_gene: TRBV28
CDR3aa: CASSLTEVSDNEQFF

len: 17
v_gene: TRBV7-2
CDR3aa: CASSLLGGGSSYNEQFF

len: 17
v_gene: TRBV10-3
CDR3aa: CAISESTGLKSSYEQYF

len: 15
v_gene: TRBV28
CDR3aa: CASSLSPDRANVLTF

len: 15
v_gene: TRBV10-3
CDR3aa: CAISDPSTVTGELFF

len: 14
v_gene: TRBV4-1
CDR3aa: CASSQVTRGETQYF

len: 15
v_gene: TRBV7-2
CDR3aa: CASSLVGIGKETQYF

len: 16
v_gene: TRBV7-9
CDR3aa: CASSTVAGGGTDTQYF

len: 14
v_gene: TRBV29-1
CDR3aa: CSSRGTGGAETQYF

len: 14
v_gene: TRBV6-5
CDR3aa: CATPTGLAKNIQYF

len: 14
v_gene: TRBV29-1
CDR3aa: CSVDDREGNYGYTF

len: 17
v_gene: TRBV9
CDR3aa: CASSVGRSSGSTDTQYF

len: 14
v_gene: TRBV20-1
CDR3aa: CSASDGRASYEQYF

len: 15
v_gene: TRBV15
CDR3aa: CATSRDQAGTYEQYF

len: 18
v_gene: TRBV15
CDR3aa: CATSRESNTGSGANVLTF

len: 12
v_gene: TRBV12-3/TRBV12-4
CDR3aa: CASSLRGWGYTF

len: 13
v_gene: TRBV7-9
CDR3aa: CASSLDGPYEQYF

len: 12
v_gene: TRBV29-1
CDR3aa: CSAAVGFYGYTF

len: 13
v_gene: TRBV5-6
CDR3aa: CASSAGLNNEQFF

len: 14
v_gene: TRBV6-5
CDR3aa: CASRVSRGKNIQYF

len: 13
v_gene: TRBV6-5
CDR3aa: CASTTGIHTEAFF

len: 14
v_gene: TRBV20-1
CDR3aa: CSAHGNPGSYEQYF

len: 16
v_gene: TRBV28
CDR3aa: CASTAGGLTSTDTQYF

len: 15
v_gene: TRBV2
CDR3aa: CASRKRDTGDQPQHF

len: 14
v_gene: TRBV5-1
CDR3aa: CASRSLAGEETQYF

len: 14
v_gene: TRBV7-2
CDR3aa: CASSWDRDNQPQHF

len: 16
v_gene: TRBV9
CDR3aa: CASSEASDVRFTAQYF

len: 14
v_gene: TRBV5-5
CDR3aa: CASSLRGINTEAFF

len: 15
v_gene: TRBV16
CDR3aa: CASSQSWQGGQPQHF

len: 15
v_gene: TRBV20-1
CDR3aa: CSAWWTSGIIDTQYF